Given below is one T cell receptor beta chain in context. Its antigen remains unidentified. The source of the sample is a study of shared clonotypes between healthy human individuals. Study background: Per donor, three plates held CD4 naive cells, three held CD4 memory, two held CD8 naive and one held CD8 memory.

CDR3 length equals 13 residues. Trimming left V 6 bases short and J 5 bases short, with 11 bases between. Germline lookup yields CDR1 MDHEN and CDR2 SYDVKM. Findings and limits, study-wide: Several donors shared approximately 5% of their naive CD4 clonotypes.

Clones were read by immunoSEQ multiplex PCR, and TCRdb kept only the in-frame ones, dropping some. There are about 690,000 clones in the sample; 90% occur only once, and 30% to 40% lies in the top ten. Input material: memory CD8+ T cells from PBMCs. As for subset: CD45RO+ cells pooled with CCR7-negative TemRA cells. The origin of this receptor is a man between 18 and 35 years old in good health. Some clones in this sample may be carry-over from other donors' samples. This chain links TRBV28 with TRBJ2-1, with a possible D match to TRBD2 (6 bases). The CDR3 DNA follows: TGTGCCAGCAGGCGGCTAGCGAACAATGAGCAGTTCTTC. The encoded protein is CASRRLANNEQFF.